This T cell receptor (beta chain) originates from a study of blood T cell repertoires in COVID-19. Across the whole study: T cells, B-cell-depleted T cells, or PBMCs provided the cDNA or gDNA that served as material.

The CDR3 sequence is 12 residues long. V was shortened by 4 bases and J by 11 bases, with 13 bases between the two germline ends. Germline V gives CDR1 SGHAT, CDR2 FQNNGV. This table comes from immunoSEQ multiplex PCR, and its TCRdb copy is limited to in-frame clones, with some not included. The table records hundreds of thousands of clones, about four fifths of them present only once. Participant age was about 18 to 95 years, and participants resided in fewer than 25 US areas. Cohorts were based on clinical histories the participants reported. A PCR-confirmed or clinician-diagnosed COVID-19 case had contacted exposed participants within 2 weeks of entry.

The clonotype comes from a man aged 40-49 years who had been exposed to COVID-19. The chain has TRBV11-2 and TRBJ2-3; D is uncertain. Sequences were obtained from PBMCs or T cells enriched from blood (not recorded which). The chain's CDR3 is CASSSEIQEQYF. The CDR3, as DNA: TGTGCCAGCAGCTCAGAAATCCAGGAGCAGTATTTT.